The 22 T cell receptor beta chains below come from one sample, sequenced in a study of blood T cell repertoires in COVID-19. TCRdb's table, derived via immunoSEQ multiplex PCR, lists solely in-frame clones and lacks some. The data contain about 140,000 clones, about four fifths of them singletons. The sequenced sample consisted of PBMCs or T cells enriched from blood (not recorded which). These receptors were collected from a woman aged 18-29 years who had been exposed to COVID-19.

V usage is TRBV19 and J usage is TRBJ1-5, with TRBD1 matching over 9 bases. J gave up 0 bases and V 10 bases, and 7 bases lay outside the gene matches. Germline V gene lookup returns CDR1 LNHDA and CDR2 SQIVND (reference sequence). The CDR3 contains 15 residues. The CDR3 sequence: CAIGQGTYSNQPQHF. CDR3 sequence (DNA): TGTGCCATTGGACAGGGGACTTATAGCAATCAGCCCCAGCATTTT.

V and J are TRBV5-1 and TRBJ2-2, with unresolved D. Germline loops: CDR1 SGHRS, CDR2 YFSETQ. Between the trimmed V and J ends, which lost 3 bases and 2 bases, there was a span of 5 bases. The CDR3 covers 13 residues. For the CDR3, the DNA is TGCGCCAGCAGCTCCTCCAACACCGGGGAGCTGTTTTTT. Protein: CASSSSNTGELFF.

V is TRBV7-2 and J is TRBJ2-3; the match to TRBD2 covers 8 bases. Germline V gives CDR1 SGHTA, CDR2 FQGNSA. The CDR3 consists of 17 residues. J was trimmed by 0 bases and V by 5 bases; bases with no gene match: 10. The CDR3 sequence: CASSAVQREFSTDTQYF. CDR3 DNA sequence: TGTGCCAGCAGCGCCGTCCAGCGGGAGTTCAGCACAGATACGCAGTATTTT.

This clone was seen a few times. The chain carries TRBV9 and TRBJ1-1; 9 bases map to TRBD1. The germline gives CDR1 SGDLS, CDR2 YYNGEE. The CDR3 is 15 amino acids. Germline trimming cut 0 bases from V and 6 bases from J; bases unmatched to any gene: 6. CDR3 protein: CASSVGDRVGPEAFF. The CDR3 DNA sequence: TGTGCCAGCAGCGTAGGGGACAGGGTCGGCCCTGAAGCTTTCTTT. The full variable domain, completed using reference TRBV9 and TRBJ1-1, is DSGVTQTPKHLITATGQRVTLRCSPRSGDLSVYWYQQSLDQGLQFLIQYYNGEERAKGNILERFSAQQFPDLHSELNLSSLELGDSALYFCASSVGDRVGPEAFFGQGTRLTVV.

The gene calls are TRBV7-2 and TRBJ1-2; weak D call: TRBD1 (5 bases). V gave up 0 bases and J gave up 8 bases, with 13 bases separating them. Germline CDR1 is SGHTA and CDR2 is FQGNSA. CDR3 length equals 14 residues. CDR3 residues: CASSLAGREEGYTF. The CDR3 DNA is TGTGCCAGCAGCTTAGCGGGCAGGGAGGAAGGCTACACCTTC.

This clone was counted at least ten times. V is TRBV10-1 and J is TRBJ2-5; 11 positions agree with TRBD1. Germline lookup yields CDR1 WNHNN and CDR2 SYGVQD (reference sequence). CDR3 length: 15 amino acids. V lost 5 bases and J lost 4; bases outside the gene matches: 6. CDR3 amino acids: CASSRTGTGGETQYF. The CDR3, as DNA: TGCGCCAGCAGTCGCACCGGGACAGGGGGAGAGACCCAGTACTTC.

This clone has a handful of counts. The chain uses TRBV7-2 and TRBJ1-1, with D unresolved. Trimming cost V 5 bases and J 1 base, with 14 bases left between them. The CDR3 loop spans 15 amino acids. The germline gives CDR1 SGHTA, CDR2 FQGNSA. The CDR3 reads CASSLGGSRNTEAFF. For the CDR3, the DNA is TGTGCCAGCAGCCTAGGCGGCAGTCGGAACACTGAAGCTTTCTTT.

The chain uses TRBV2 and TRBJ2-7, with TRBD2 as a possible D gene (6 bases). The germline V and J ends were trimmed by 2 bases and 3 bases, with 23 bases remaining between them. This CDR3 comprises 18 residues. The V gene's germline CDR1 is SNHLY and CDR2 FYNNEI. CDR3 sequence reads: CASSETRSGGTEGYEQYF. For the CDR3, the DNA is TGTGCCAGCAGTGAAACGAGGTCTGGAGGGACGGAAGGCTACGAGCAGTACTTC.

The chain recombines TRBV6-5 with TRBJ1-4, with D tentatively TRBD1 (6 bases). The germline V and J ends were trimmed by 7 bases and 3 bases, with 15 bases remaining between them. CDR1 is MNHEY and CDR2 is SVGAGI in the germline V gene. The CDR3 runs 15 residues. CDR3 sequence reads: CASTLGAAPNEKLFF. In DNA, the CDR3 is TGTGCCAGCACTCTGGGGGCTGCGCCTAATGAAAAACTGTTTTTT.

V usage is TRBV4-1 and J usage is TRBJ2-2; 8 nucleotides line up with TRBD2. The CDR3 covers 14 residues. Germline trimming cut 5 bases from V and 4 bases from J; bases unmatched to any gene: 3. Germline assignment: CDR1 MGHRA and CDR2 YSYEKL. CDR3 loop: CASSYSGSTGELFF. For the CDR3, the DNA is TGCGCCAGCAGCTACAGCGGGAGCACCGGGGAGCTGTTTTTT.

This chain uses TRBV11-2 with TRBJ2-1; maybe TRBD1 (5 bases). CDR3 length: 14 amino acids. CDR1 is SGHAT, CDR2 FQNNGV, per germline. V dropped 5 bases and J dropped 5 bases, with 13 bases sitting between them. CDR3 in amino acids: CASSIGPDNNEQFF. The CDR3 nucleotides read TGTGCCAGCAGCATCGGGCCGGACAACAATGAGCAGTTCTTC.

The chain joins TRBV3-1 (or the pseudogene TRBV3-2) to TRBJ2-1; D remains ambiguous. Deletions cut 1 base from V and 8 bases from J, with 24 bases between. Germline lookup yields CDR1 LGHDT and CDR2 YNNKEL (reference sequence). The length of the CDR3 is 18 residues. CDR3 residues: CASSQVARGLSSIHEQFF. The CDR3 DNA reads as TGTGCCAGCAGCCAAGTCGCGCGCGGCCTAAGCTCCATCCATGAGCAGTTCTTC.

The chain has TRBV6-2 or TRBV6-3 and TRBJ1-1; 10 nucleotides agree with TRBD1. The V gene's germline CDR1 is MNHEY and CDR2 SVGEGT. The trim removed 2 bases at V and 3 bases at J, leaving 6 bases unmatched. This CDR3 spans 16 amino acids. The CDR3 region is CASSYIAGTGDTEAFF. The CDR3 nucleotides read TGTGCCAGCAGTTACATTGCCGGGACAGGGGACACTGAAGCTTTCTTT.

The chain combines TRBV6-5 with TRBJ1-1; TRBD1 matches 8 bases. The CDR3 consists of 15 residues. Trimming at V came to 6 bases and at J to 6 bases, leaving 12 bases not matched to a gene. The germline CDR1 and CDR2 sequences are MNHEY and SVGAGI. The CDR3 DNA is TGTGCCAGCAGAGAGTCGGACAGGGCGGTCGCTGAAGCTTTCTTT. As protein: CASRESDRAVAEAFF.

The chain couples TRBV27 to TRBJ1-4; no firm D call. The length of the CDR3 is 20 residues. V was pared by 7 bases and J by 0 bases, with 27 bases between. Germline V gene sequence: CDR1 MNHEY, CDR2 SMNVEV (reference sequence). The CDR3: CASTSGGLRVRNATNEKLFF. CDR3 sequence (DNA): TGTGCCAGCACCTCGGGAGGGTTGCGGGTCAGAAATGCAACTAATGAAAAACTGTTTTTT.

The rearrangement links TRBV6-4 to TRBJ1-1; tentative D call: TRBD1 (5 bases). CDR1 and CDR2 from the germline V gene are MRHNA and SNTAGT. Trimming removed 8 bases from V and 2 bases from J, with 9 bases in between. The CDR3 contains 12 residues. The CDR3 reads CASGGSNTEAFF. DNA of the CDR3: TGTGCCAGCGGGGGGTCAAACACTGAAGCTTTCTTT.

This chain links TRBV10-1 with TRBJ2-1, with 11 bases matching TRBD2. Unmatched junction bases numbered 9, after V lost 5 bases and J lost 6 bases. The CDR3 spans 16 residues. Germline V gene lookup returns CDR1 WNHNN and CDR2 SYGVQD (reference sequence). Here the CDR3 DNA reads TGCGCCAGCAGTACCTTAGCGGGAGGGCCCTCCAATGAGCAGTTCTTC. This gives the protein CASSTLAGGPSNEQFF.

CDR3 loop: CASSRGTATNEKLFF. DNA of the CDR3: TGTGCCAGCAGCCGCGGGACAGCAACTAATGAAAAACTGTTTTTT. The chain joins TRBV6-2 or TRBV6-3 to TRBJ1-4, with 7 bases aligning to TRBD1. CDR1 and CDR2 (germline): MNHEY, SVGEGT. Trimming removed 6 bases from V and 0 bases from J; junction bases left unmatched: 4. This CDR3 comprises 15 residues.

The table lists this clone with a count of one. The rearrangement links TRBV11-2 to TRBJ2-2, with TRBD2 matching over 8 bases. Per the germline V gene, CDR1 is SGHAT and CDR2 is FQNNGV. The CDR3 contains 15 residues. V gave up 5 bases and J gave up 1 base; unmatched junction bases: 3. CDR3 bases: TGTGCCAGCAGCCCGCTAGCGGGGAACACCGGGGAGCTGTTTTTT. Its protein product is CASSPLAGNTGELFF.

The CDR3: CASSSRTGDASNYGYTF. The CDR3 DNA reads TGTGCCAGCAGCTCTCGGACAGGAGACGCCTCTAACTATGGCTACACCTTC. The chain is built from TRBV13 and TRBJ1-2, with 7 nucleotides matching TRBD1. Germline V CDR1 and CDR2: PRHDT, FYEKMQ (reference sequence). Unmatched junction bases numbered 11, after V lost 4 bases and J lost 0 bases. CDR3 size: 17 residues.

The chain is built from TRBV2 and TRBJ2-2, with 10 bases fitting TRBD1. The V segment lost 6 bases and the J segment 5 bases; nucleotides outside the gene matches: 3. The CDR3 has 14 residues. Germline V lookup: CDR1 SNHLY, CDR2 FYNNEI. As DNA, the CDR3 is TGTGCCAGCAGCTGGACAGGGGGTACCGGGGAGCTGTTTTTT. Protein sequence: CASSWTGGTGELFF.

The chain recombines TRBV7-2 with TRBJ2-5, with D possibly TRBD2 on 7 matching bases. V was trimmed by 6 bases and J by 8 bases, leaving 22 bases between them. This CDR3 region has 15 residues. Germline values: CDR1 SGHTA, CDR2 FQGNSA. In nucleotides, the CDR3 is TGTGCCAGCAGTGAACAGGGAGTAGCGGGTGGAACCCAGTACTTC. Encoded protein: CASSEQGVAGGTQYF.